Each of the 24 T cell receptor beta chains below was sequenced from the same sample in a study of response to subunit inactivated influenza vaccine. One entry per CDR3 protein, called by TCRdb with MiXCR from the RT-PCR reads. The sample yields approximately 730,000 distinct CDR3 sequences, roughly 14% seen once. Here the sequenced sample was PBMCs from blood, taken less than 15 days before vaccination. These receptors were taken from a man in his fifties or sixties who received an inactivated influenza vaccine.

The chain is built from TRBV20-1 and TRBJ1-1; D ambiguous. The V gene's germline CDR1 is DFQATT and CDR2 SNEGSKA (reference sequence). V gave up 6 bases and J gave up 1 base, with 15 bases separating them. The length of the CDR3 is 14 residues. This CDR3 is CSAHLGRSNTEAFF. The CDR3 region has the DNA TGCAGTGCCCACCTAGGAAGATCGAACACTGAAGCTTTCTTT.

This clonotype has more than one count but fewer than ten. CDR3 loop: CASSIYRGTRNTIYF. Written as DNA, the CDR3 is TGTGCCAGCAGTATATACAGGGGTACGAGAAACACCATATATTTT. J is TRBJ1-3 and V is TRBV28; 7 nucleotides line up with TRBD1. Per germline, CDR1 MDHEN and CDR2 SYDVKM. The CDR3 totals 15 residues. V lost 5 bases to trimming and J lost 5 bases; unmatched junction nucleotides: 9.

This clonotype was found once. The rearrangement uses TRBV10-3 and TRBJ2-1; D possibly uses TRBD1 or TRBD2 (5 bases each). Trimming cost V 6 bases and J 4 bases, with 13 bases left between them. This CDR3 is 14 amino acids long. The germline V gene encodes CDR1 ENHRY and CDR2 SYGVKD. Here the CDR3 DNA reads TGTGCCATCAGGGGGGACGTGAGTTACAATGAGCAGTTCTTC. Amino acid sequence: CAIRGDVSYNEQFF.

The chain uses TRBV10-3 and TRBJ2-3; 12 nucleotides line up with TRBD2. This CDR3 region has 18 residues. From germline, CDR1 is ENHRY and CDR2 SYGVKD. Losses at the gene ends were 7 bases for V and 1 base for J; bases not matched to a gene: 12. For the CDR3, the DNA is TGTGCCATCACCGTTGCCGGGACTAGCGGGCCCCGCACAGATACGCAGTATTTT. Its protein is CAITVAGTSGPRTDTQYF.

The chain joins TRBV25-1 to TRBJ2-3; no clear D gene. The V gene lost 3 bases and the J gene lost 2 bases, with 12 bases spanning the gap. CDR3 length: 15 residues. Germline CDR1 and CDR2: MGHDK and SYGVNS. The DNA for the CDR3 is TGTGCCAGCAGTGAGAGGTCTTGGCTCACAGATACGCAGTATTTT. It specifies CASSERSWLTDTQYF.

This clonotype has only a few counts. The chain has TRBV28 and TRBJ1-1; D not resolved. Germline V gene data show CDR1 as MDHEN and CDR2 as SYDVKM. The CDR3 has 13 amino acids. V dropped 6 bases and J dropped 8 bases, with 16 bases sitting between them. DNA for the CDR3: TGTGCCAGCAGGCCAAGTTCAGGCCCAGAAGCTTTCTTT. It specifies CASRPSSGPEAFF.

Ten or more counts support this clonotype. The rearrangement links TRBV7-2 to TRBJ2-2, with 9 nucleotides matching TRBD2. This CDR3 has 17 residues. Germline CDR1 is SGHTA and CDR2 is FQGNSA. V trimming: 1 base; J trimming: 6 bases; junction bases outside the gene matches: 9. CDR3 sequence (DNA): TGTGCCAGCAGCTTAGTACCTAGCGGGGTAATCTCCGGGGAGCTGTTTTTT. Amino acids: CASSLVPSGVISGELFF.

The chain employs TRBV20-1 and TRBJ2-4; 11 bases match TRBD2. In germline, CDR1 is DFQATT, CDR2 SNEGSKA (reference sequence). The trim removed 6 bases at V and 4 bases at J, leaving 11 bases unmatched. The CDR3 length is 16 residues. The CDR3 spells CSAGTTSGESKNIQYF. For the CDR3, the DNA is TGCAGTGCCGGTACGACTAGCGGGGAGTCAAAAAACATTCAGTACTTC.

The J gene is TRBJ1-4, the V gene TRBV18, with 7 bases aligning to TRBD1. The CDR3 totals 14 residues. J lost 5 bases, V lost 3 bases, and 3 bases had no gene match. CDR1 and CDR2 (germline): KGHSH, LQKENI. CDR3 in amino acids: CASSPGQTNEKLFF. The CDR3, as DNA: TGTGCCAGCTCACCGGGACAGACAAATGAAAAACTGTTTTTT.

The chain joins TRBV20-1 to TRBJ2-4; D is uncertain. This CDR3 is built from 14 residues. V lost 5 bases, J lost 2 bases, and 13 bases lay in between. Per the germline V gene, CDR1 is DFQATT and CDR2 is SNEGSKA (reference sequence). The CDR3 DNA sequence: TGCAGTGCTTCGGCCCAGAAATCCAAAAACATTCAGTACTTC. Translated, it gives CSASAQKSKNIQYF.

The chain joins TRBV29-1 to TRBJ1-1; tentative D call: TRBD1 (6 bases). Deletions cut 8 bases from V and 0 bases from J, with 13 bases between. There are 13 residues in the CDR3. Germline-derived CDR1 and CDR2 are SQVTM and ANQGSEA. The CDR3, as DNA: TGCAGCCACCGAGGGGGACTGAACACTGAAGCTTTCTTT. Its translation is CSHRGGLNTEAFF.

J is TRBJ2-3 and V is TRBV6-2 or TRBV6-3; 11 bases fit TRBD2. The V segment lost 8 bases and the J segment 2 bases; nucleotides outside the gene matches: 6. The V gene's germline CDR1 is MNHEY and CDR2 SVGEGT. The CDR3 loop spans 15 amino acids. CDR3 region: CASVGTSGHTDTQYF. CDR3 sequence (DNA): TGTGCCAGCGTGGGGACTAGCGGCCACACAGATACGCAGTATTTT.

CDR3 sequence: CASSLVASGGRLGEQFF. The CDR3 DNA follows: TGTGCCAGCAGCTTAGTGGCTAGCGGGGGACGTCTAGGAGAGCAGTTCTTC. The chain recombines TRBV7-2 with TRBJ2-1; 10 bases line up with TRBD2. With 1 base clipped from V and 10 bases from J, the junction kept 13 bases outside the gene matches. This CDR3 has 17 residues. Per germline, CDR1 SGHTA and CDR2 FQGNSA.

This chain's CDR3 is CAWSAEGNTIYF. The CDR3 nucleotides are TGTGCCTGGAGTGCGGAGGGTAACACCATATATTTT. The chain couples TRBV30 to TRBJ1-3; D unclear. The CDR3 sequence is 12 residues long. The V gene lost 1 base and the J gene lost 7 bases, with 8 bases spanning the gap. Looked up from germline, CDR1 is GTSNPN and CDR2 is SVGIG (reference sequence).

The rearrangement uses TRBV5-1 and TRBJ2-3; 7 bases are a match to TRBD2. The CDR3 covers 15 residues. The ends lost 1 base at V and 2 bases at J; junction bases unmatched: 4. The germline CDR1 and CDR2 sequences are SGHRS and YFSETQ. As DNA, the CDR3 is TGCGCCAGCAGCTTGTCGGGGGGAACCACAGATACGCAGTATTTT. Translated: CASSLSGGTTDTQYF.

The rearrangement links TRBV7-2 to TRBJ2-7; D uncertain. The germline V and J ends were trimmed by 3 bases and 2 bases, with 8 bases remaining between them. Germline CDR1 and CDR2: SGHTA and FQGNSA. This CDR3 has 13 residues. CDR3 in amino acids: CASSFARTYEQYF. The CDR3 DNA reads TGTGCCAGCAGCTTCGCCCGAACCTACGAGCAGTACTTC.

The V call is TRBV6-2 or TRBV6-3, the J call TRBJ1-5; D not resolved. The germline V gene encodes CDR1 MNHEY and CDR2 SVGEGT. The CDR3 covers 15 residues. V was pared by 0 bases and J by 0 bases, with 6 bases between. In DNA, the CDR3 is TGTGCCAGCAGTTACTCACGGAATAGCAATCAGCCCCAGCATTTT. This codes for CASSYSRNSNQPQHF.

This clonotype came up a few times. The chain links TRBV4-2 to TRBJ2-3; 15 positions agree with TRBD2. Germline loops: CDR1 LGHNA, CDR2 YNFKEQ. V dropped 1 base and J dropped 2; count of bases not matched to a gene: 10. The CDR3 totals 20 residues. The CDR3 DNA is TGTGCCAGCAGCCAAGGACCACAGGGACTAGCGGGGGGACACACAGATACGCAGTATTTT. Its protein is CASSQGPQGLAGGHTDTQYF.

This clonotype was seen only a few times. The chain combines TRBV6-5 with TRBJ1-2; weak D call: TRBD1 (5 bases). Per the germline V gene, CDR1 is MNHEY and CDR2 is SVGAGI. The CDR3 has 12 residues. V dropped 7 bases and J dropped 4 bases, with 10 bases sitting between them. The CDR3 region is CASTAGGYGYTF. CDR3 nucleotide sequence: TGTGCCAGCACTGCCGGGGGCTATGGCTACACCTTC.

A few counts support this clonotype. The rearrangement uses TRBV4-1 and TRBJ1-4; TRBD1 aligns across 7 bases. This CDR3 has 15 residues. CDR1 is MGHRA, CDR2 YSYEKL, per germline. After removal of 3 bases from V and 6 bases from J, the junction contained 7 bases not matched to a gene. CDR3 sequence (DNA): TGCGCCAGCAGCCAGGCTGGAGGGACAGATGAAAAACTGTTTTTT. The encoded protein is CASSQAGGTDEKLFF.

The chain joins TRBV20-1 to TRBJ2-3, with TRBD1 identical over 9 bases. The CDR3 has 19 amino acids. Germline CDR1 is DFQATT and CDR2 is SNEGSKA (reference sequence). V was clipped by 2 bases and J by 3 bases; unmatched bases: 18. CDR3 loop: CSARPYRDRATPSTDTQYF. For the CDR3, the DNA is TGCAGTGCTAGACCATACCGGGACAGGGCTACCCCGTCAACAGATACGCAGTATTTT.

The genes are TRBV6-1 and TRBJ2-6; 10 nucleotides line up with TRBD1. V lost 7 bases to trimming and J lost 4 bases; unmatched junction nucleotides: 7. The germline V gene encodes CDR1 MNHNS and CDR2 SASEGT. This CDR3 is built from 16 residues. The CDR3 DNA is TGTGCCAGCACCCCGACAGGGGGCTCCGGGGCCAACGTCCTGACTTTC. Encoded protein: CASTPTGGSGANVLTF.

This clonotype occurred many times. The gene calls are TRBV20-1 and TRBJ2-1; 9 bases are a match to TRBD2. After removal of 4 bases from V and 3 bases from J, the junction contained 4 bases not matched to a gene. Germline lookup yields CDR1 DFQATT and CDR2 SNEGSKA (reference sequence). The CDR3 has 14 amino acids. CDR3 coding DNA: TGCAGTGCTAAGCGGGGGGTAAACTACAATGAGCAGTTCTTC. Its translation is CSAKRGVNYNEQFF.

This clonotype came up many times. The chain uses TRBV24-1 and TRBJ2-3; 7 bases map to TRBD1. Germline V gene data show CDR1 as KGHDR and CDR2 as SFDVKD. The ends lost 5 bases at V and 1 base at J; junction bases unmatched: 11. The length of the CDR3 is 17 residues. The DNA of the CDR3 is TGTGCCACCAGTGTTAAAAATCGGGACAGCCGCACAGATACGCAGTATTTT. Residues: CATSVKNRDSRTDTQYF.